The 21 T cell receptor beta chains listed next were all sequenced from one sample in a study of human T cells and chemical hapten exposure. Time point defined: pre-sensitization, week 0. This sample's treatment: therapeutic diphenylcyclopropenone sensitization with weekly scalp DPC. TCRdb reprocessed the RACE reads with MiXCR, giving one entry per CDR3 protein. The sample has 300,000 to 450,000 distinct CDR3 sequences, more than 4.5% seen once. The material sequenced was whole blood, taken in connection with sensitization to the hapten diphenylcyclopropenone (DPC). Every receptor here comes from a woman in her forties or fifties with alopecia areata. Some clones in this sample may be carry-over from other donors' samples.

This sequence joins TRBV6-5 and TRBJ2-2, with 8 positions matching TRBD1. The CDR3 consists of 13 residues. Losses at the gene ends were 2 bases for V and 7 bases for J; bases not matched to a gene: 0. CDR1 is MNHEY, CDR2 SVGAGI, per germline. The CDR3 spells CASSYGTGGELFF. DNA of the CDR3: TGTGCCAGCAGTTACGGGACAGGCGGGGAGCTGTTTTTT.

The table lists this clonotype with a few counts. The CDR3 coding sequence is TGTGCCAGCAGCCGGGGCGCGGGGTATGGCTACACCTTC. Translating it yields CASSRGAGYGYTF. This sequence joins TRBV14 and TRBJ1-2, with D maybe TRBD1 (5 bases). The CDR3 runs 13 residues. The V end was cut by 4 bases, the J end by 5 bases, with 11 bases between. The germline V gene encodes CDR1 SGHDN and CDR2 FVKESK.

This rearrangement joins TRBV27 to TRBJ1-5, with D possibly TRBD1 on 5 matching bases. The CDR3 is made up of 11 amino acids. V was trimmed by 8 bases and J by 7 bases, leaving 9 bases between them. Germline CDR1 reads MNHEY; CDR2 reads SMNVEV (reference sequence). CDR3 protein: CASGGVQPQHF. The CDR3 region has the DNA TGTGCCAGCGGAGGGGTCCAGCCCCAGCATTTT.

This clonotype came up many times. The rearrangement uses TRBV9 and TRBJ2-1; 8 nucleotides line up with TRBD1. The germline gives CDR1 SGDLS, CDR2 YYNGEE. V was pared by 0 bases and J by 9 bases, with 8 bases of the junction left unmatched. The CDR3 is 15 residues long. CDR3 residues: CASSVEGRGRGEQFF. In DNA form, the CDR3 reads TGTGCCAGCAGCGTAGAGGGCAGGGGGCGAGGTGAGCAGTTCTTC.

The table lists this clonotype with a few counts. The rearrangement links TRBV12-3 or TRBV12-4 to TRBJ2-1; maybe TRBD2 (5 bases). The CDR3 contains 14 residues. V was trimmed by 1 base and J by 7 bases, leaving 11 bases between them. The DNA for the CDR3 is TGTGCCAGCAGTTTAGGACGGACGGGGAATGAGCAGTTCTTC. This encodes CASSLGRTGNEQFF.

This clonotype was seen a handful of times. The rearrangement uses TRBV30 and TRBJ2-4; 7 bases fit TRBD1. There are 11 residues in the CDR3. Germline lookup yields CDR1 GTSNPN and CDR2 SVGIG (reference sequence). V was clipped by 7 bases and J by 6 bases; unmatched bases: 3. The CDR3 DNA reads as TGTGCCTCCCGGGACAGAAACATTCAGTACTTC. It translates to CASRDRNIQYF.

The table lists this clonotype with many counts. The chain recombines TRBV20-1 with TRBJ1-2; possibly TRBD1 for D (6 bases). The CDR3 covers 13 residues. V lost 6 bases and J lost 7, with 18 bases in between. Germline CDR1 DFQATT, CDR2 SNEGSKA (reference sequence). This CDR3 reads CSAGGGRAAGYTF. The CDR3 region has the DNA TGCAGTGCCGGAGGGGGTAGGGCGGCTGGCTACACCTTC.

The rearrangement joins TRBV20-1 to TRBJ1-2; D gene uncertain. V lost 6 bases and J lost 0, with 14 bases in between. Germline V gene data show CDR1 as DFQATT and CDR2 as SNEGSKA (reference sequence). The CDR3 is 14 residues long. The CDR3 is CSASVDGANYGYTF. The CDR3 DNA is TGCAGTGCCAGTGTGGACGGGGCTAACTATGGCTACACCTTC.

This clonotype was recorded at least ten times. CDR3: CSVDVAGGNEQYF. CDR3 DNA: TGCAGCGTTGACGTAGCGGGGGGGAACGAGCAGTACTTC. The chain is built from TRBV29-1 and TRBJ2-7, with 11 bases identical to TRBD2. The V gene's germline CDR1 is SQVTM and CDR2 ANQGSEA. Trimming at V came to 3 bases and at J to 5 bases, leaving 3 bases not matched to a gene. The CDR3 runs to 13 residues.

This clonotype was recorded at least ten times. The chain combines TRBV20-1 with TRBJ2-7; 9 nucleotides match TRBD2. CDR1 and CDR2 from the germline V gene are DFQATT and SNEGSKA (reference sequence). The CDR3 is 14 residues long. V was pared by 4 bases and J by 3 bases, with 7 bases of the junction left unmatched. The CDR3 nucleotides read TGCAGTGCTAAGATGGCAGCGGGGGGCTACGAGCAGTACTTC. This translates into CSAKMAAGGYEQYF.

The table lists this clonotype with many counts. This chain's CDR3 is CASSSSSGGPPRADTQYF. CDR3 bases: TGTGCCAGCAGTTCCTCTAGCGGGGGGCCACCTCGGGCAGATACGCAGTATTTT. This chain connects TRBV12-3 or TRBV12-4 to TRBJ2-3; 11 bases are a match to TRBD2. J was trimmed by 4 bases and V by 4 bases; bases with no gene match: 13. This CDR3 spans 18 amino acids.

In its sample, this clonotype was seen a few times. This chain links TRBV5-1 with TRBJ2-6; D is ambiguous. Trimming removed 4 bases from V and 0 bases from J, with 8 bases in between. Germline V gives CDR1 SGHRS, CDR2 YFSETQ. CDR3 length: 15 residues. This CDR3 reads CASSVWGSGANVLTF. As DNA, the CDR3 is TGCGCCAGCAGCGTCTGGGGCTCTGGGGCCAACGTCCTGACTTTC.

This clonotype was found a few times. The V gene is TRBV7-2, the J gene TRBJ2-3; TRBD2 matches 7 bases. CDR1 and CDR2 (germline): SGHTA, FQGNSA. The CDR3 consists of 16 residues. The trim removed 2 bases at V and 1 base at J, leaving 6 bases unmatched. CDR3 residues: CASSLMGGRGTDTQYF. CDR3 coding DNA: TGTGCCAGCAGCTTAATGGGTGGGAGGGGCACAGATACGCAGTATTTT.

This clonotype was recorded at least ten times. The V gene is TRBV30, the J gene TRBJ2-3; 7 bases agree with TRBD1. Looked up from germline, CDR1 is GTSNPN and CDR2 is SVGIG (reference sequence). This CDR3 is built from 14 residues. Trimming at V came to 2 bases and at J to 0 bases, leaving 2 bases not matched to a gene. CDR3 in amino acids: CAWSRDSSTDTQYF. CDR3 DNA sequence: TGTGCCTGGAGTCGGGACAGCAGCACAGATACGCAGTATTTT.

This clonotype came up a few times. The chain links TRBV5-5 to TRBJ2-7; weak D call: TRBD2 (6 bases). The CDR3 length is 14 residues. Germline CDR1 reads SGHKS; CDR2 reads YYEKEE (reference sequence). Trimming cost V 4 bases and J 3 bases, with 14 bases left between them. The DNA for the CDR3 is TGTGCCAGCAGCCCATCGCCGGGGGACTACGAGCAGTACTTC. It specifies CASSPSPGDYEQYF.

This clonotype was found many times. V gene TRBV3-1 combines with J gene TRBJ2-7; TRBD2 matches 7 bases. CDR3 length: 15 amino acids. The V gene's germline CDR1 is LGHDT and CDR2 YNNKEL (reference sequence). V trimming: 4 bases; J trimming: 2 bases; junction bases outside the gene matches: 8. DNA of the CDR3: TGTGCCAGCAGCCCTAGCGGTACTCTCACCTACGAGCAGTACTTC. It translates to CASSPSGTLTYEQYF.

This clonotype was picked up many times. V gene TRBV7-9 combines with J gene TRBJ1-4, with D unclear. V lost 6 bases to trimming and J lost 5 bases, with 13 bases between them. The CDR3 runs 14 residues. From germline, CDR1 is SEHNR and CDR2 FQNEAQ (reference sequence). The CDR3 sequence is CASSLLSENEKLFF. The CDR3 region has the DNA TGTGCCAGCAGTTTACTAAGTGAAAATGAAAAACTGTTTTTT. The variable domain in full, completed from reference TRBV7-9 and TRBJ1-4, reads DTGVSQNPRHKITKRGQNVTFRCDPISEHNRLYWYRQTLGQGPEFLTYFQNEAQLEKSRLLSDRFSAERPKGSFSTLEIQRTEQGDSAMYLCASSLLSENEKLFFGSGTQLSVL.

The V gene is TRBV12-3 or TRBV12-4, the J gene TRBJ2-1; D is unclear. This CDR3 is 12 amino acids long. V shed 8 bases and J shed 9 bases, with 14 bases lying between them. The CDR3 DNA reads as TGTGCCAGCCTCGATGGGCGGCGTGAGCAGTTCTTC. Protein product: CASLDGRREQFF.

The CDR3 DNA sequence: TGCGCCAGCAAAGCCGGGACCGGTTACGAGCAGTACTTC. Amino acid sequence: CASKAGTGYEQYF. This chain uses TRBV5-1 with TRBJ2-7; the D gene could be TRBD1 or TRBD2 (5 bases each). Trimming removed 6 bases at V and 4 bases at J, with 14 bases between. This CDR3 has 13 residues. Per the germline V gene, CDR1 is SGHRS and CDR2 is YFSETQ.

The chain links TRBV6-5 to TRBJ1-1; the D is unclear. The germline V gene has CDR1 MNHEY and CDR2 SVGAGI. The CDR3 extends over 14 amino acids. The ends were cut back, 5 bases at V and 0 bases at J, with 10 bases in the middle. CDR3 protein: CASSRAIMNTEAFF. For the CDR3, the DNA is TGTGCCAGCAGTAGGGCCATCATGAACACTGAAGCTTTCTTT.

This clonotype was seen a few times. This chain joins TRBV3-1 and TRBJ1-1; D unclear. Germline CDR1 LGHDT, CDR2 YNNKEL (reference sequence). The V and J ends lost 0 bases and 1 base respectively, with 6 bases between them. The CDR3 covers 14 residues. The DNA for the CDR3 is TGTGCCAGCAGCCAAGATGCGGGGAACACTGAAGCTTTCTTT. Translated, it gives CASSQDAGNTEAFF. The full variable domain, its missing parts supplied by reference TRBV3-1 and TRBJ1-1, is DTAVSQTPKYLVTQMGNDKSIKCEQNLGHDTMYWYKQDSKKFLKIMFSYNNKELIINETVPNRFSPKSPDKAHLNLHINSLELGDSAVYFCASSQDAGNTEAFFGQGTRLTVV.